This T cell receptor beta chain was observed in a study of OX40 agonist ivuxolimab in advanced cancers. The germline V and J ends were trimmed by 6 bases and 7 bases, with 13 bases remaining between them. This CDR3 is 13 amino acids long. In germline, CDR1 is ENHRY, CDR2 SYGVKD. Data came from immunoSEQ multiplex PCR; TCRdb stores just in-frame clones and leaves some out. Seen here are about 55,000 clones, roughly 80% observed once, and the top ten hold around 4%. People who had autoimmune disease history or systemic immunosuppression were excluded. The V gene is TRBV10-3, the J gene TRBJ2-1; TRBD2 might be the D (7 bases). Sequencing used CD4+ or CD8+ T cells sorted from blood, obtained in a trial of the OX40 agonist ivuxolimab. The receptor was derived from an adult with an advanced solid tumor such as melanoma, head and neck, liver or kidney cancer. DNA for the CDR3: TGTGCCATCAGGGGGGGGCCACTAAATGAGCAGTTCTTC. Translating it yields CAIRGGPLNEQFF.